These T cell receptor beta chains were read from a single sample in a study of PD-1 blockade in classical Hodgkin lymphoma. Using immunoSEQ multiplex PCR, the repertoire was profiled, and TCRdb retains in-frame clones only, with some absent. The data show some 17,000 clones, 75% to 95% seen once. The sequenced material came from peripheral blood mononuclear cells (PBMCs). Every receptor here comes from a human donor with classical Hodgkin lymphoma. Each CDR3 is given with its conserved first and last residue. The D gene is left open where the match is weak. Not all rows give a size; the values are once, few, many and, for expanded clones, a class.

D gene	clone size	V gene	J gene	CDR3 DNA	CDR3 protein
.	.	TRBV27	TRBJ1-1	TGTGCCAGCAGTTTCGGCAGTATGAACACTGAAGCTTTCTTT	CASSFGSMNTEAFF
.	.	TRBV11-1	TRBJ1-1	TGTGCCAGCAGCTTAACCCGGTACACTGAAGCTTTCTTT	CASSLTRYTEAFF
TRBD2	once	TRBV29-1	TRBJ2-7	TGCAGCGTTACTAGCGGGAGTTACGAGCAGTACTTC	CSVTSGSYEQYF
.	once	TRBV30	TRBJ1-1	TGTGCCTGCCGACAGGCGGGCACTGAAGCTTTCTTT	CACRQAGTEAFF
.	.	TRBV6-5	TRBJ2-3	TGTGCCAGCAGCCCCATCCCCGGCGGCCCAGATACGCAGTATTTT	CASSPIPGGPDTQYF
TRBD1	once	TRBV25-1	TRBJ2-2	TGTGCCAGCAGTGAGACAGGGGATTACTCCGGGGAGCTGTTTTTT	CASSETGDYSGELFF
.	.	TRBV5-6	TRBJ1-3	TGTGCCAGCGCGGGCTCTGGAAACACCATATATTTT	CASAGSGNTIYF
.	.	TRBV7-3	TRBJ1-3	TGTGCCAGCAGCCTGTATGGTGGAAACACCATATATTTT	CASSLYGGNTIYF
TRBD1	.	TRBV5-6	TRBJ1-5	TGTGCCAGCAGCTTTGCCGGGGACAGGTGGAATCAGCCCCAGCATTTT	CASSFAGDRWNQPQHF
.	.	TRBV10-3	TRBJ1-2	TGTGCCACTCTGGAGGAACAGAACATCTATGGCTACACCTTC	CATLEEQNIYGYTF
.	.	TRBV29-1	TRBJ2-2	TGCAGCGTTGCGGGGACAAACACCGGGGAGCTGTTTTTT	CSVAGTNTGELFF
TRBD1	.	TRBV19	TRBJ1-6	TGTGCCAGTAGTATCCAGGGGGATTCACCCCTCCACTTT	CASSIQGDSPLHF
TRBD1	.	TRBV5-4	TRBJ2-6	TGTGCCAGCAGACACGGGACAGGGGCTCGCTCTGGGGCCAACGTCCTGACTTTC	CASRHGTGARSGANVLTF
.	.	TRBV27	TRBJ2-3	TGTGCCAGCAGTTCGACAGGATCCCCAGGCACAGATACGCAGTATTTT	CASSSTGSPGTDTQYF
.	once	TRBV7-9	TRBJ2-3	TGTGCCAGCAGCATAGCCTATGCAGATACGCAGTATTTT	CASSIAYADTQYF
.	.	TRBV7-9	TRBJ1-4	TGTGCCAGCACGGCTGGTTGGGGATCGGTCGAAAAACTGTTTTTT	CASTAGWGSVEKLFF
.	.	TRBV29-1	TRBJ2-2	TGCAGCGTTGAAGAGGGTCCAGGGGAGACCGGGGAGCTGTTTTTT	CSVEEGPGETGELFF
.	.	TRBV11-3	TRBJ2-3	TGTGCCAGCAGCTTTACAGGGTTGGGCACAGATACGCAGTATTTT	CASSFTGLGTDTQYF
.	.	TRBV9	TRBJ1-2	TGTGCCAGCAGCCCAAACCCGACAGGCCAAGGCTACACCTTC	CASSPNPTGQGYTF
.	once	TRBV10-2	TRBJ1-1	TGCGCCAGCAGTTCGGGGGCGAGGACTGAAGCTTTCTTT	CASSSGARTEAFF